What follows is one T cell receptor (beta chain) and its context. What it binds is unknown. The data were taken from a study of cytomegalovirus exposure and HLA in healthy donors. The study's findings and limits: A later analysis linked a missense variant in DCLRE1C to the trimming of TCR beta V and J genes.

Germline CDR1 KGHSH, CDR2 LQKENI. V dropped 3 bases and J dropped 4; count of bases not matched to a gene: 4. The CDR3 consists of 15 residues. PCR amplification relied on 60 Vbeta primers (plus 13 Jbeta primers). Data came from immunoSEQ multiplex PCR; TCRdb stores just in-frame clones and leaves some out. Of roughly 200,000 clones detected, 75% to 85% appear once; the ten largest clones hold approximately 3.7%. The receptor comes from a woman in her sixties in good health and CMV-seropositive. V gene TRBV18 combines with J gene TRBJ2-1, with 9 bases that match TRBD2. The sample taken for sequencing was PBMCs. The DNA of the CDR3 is TGTGCCAGCTCACCTAGGCGGGAGGGGTACAATGAGCAGTTCTTC. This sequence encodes CASSPRREGYNEQFF.